This T cell receptor beta chain was sequenced for a study of T cells in Graves' hyperthyroidism and ophthalmopathy. The PBMCs were taken from roughly 10 ml of fresh peripheral blood. Authors of the study amplified TCR beta CDR3 regions from RNA transcripts. With the HTBI primer set, the TCR CDR3 went through a first round of RT-PCR. Using its own MiXCR run on the multiplex PCR reads, TCRdb lists one record per CDR3 protein. The sample carries about 210,000 distinct CDR3 sequences, 17% recorded once. Between the trimmed V and J ends, which lost 1 base and 3 bases, there was a span of 8 bases. Germline lookup yields CDR1 SGHRS and CDR2 YFSETQ. The CDR3 covers 14 residues.

The rearrangement uses TRBV5-1 and TRBJ1-5; D remains unclear. The receptor was derived from a man aged 45 to 65 with Graves' hyperthyroidism. Sequenced input: blood. This CDR3 is CASSLLGNNQPQHF. In DNA, the CDR3 is TGCGCCAGCAGCTTGTTGGGGAACAATCAGCCCCAGCATTTT.